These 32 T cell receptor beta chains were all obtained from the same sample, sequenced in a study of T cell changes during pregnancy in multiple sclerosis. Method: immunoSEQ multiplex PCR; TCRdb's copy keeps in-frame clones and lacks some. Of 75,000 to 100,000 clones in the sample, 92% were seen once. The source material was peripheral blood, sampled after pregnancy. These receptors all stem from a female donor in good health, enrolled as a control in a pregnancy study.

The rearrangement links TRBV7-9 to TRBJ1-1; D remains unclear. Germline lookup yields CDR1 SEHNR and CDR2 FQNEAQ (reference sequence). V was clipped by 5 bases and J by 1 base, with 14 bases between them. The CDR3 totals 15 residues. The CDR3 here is CASSKPAGSNTEAFF. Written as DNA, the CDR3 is TGTGCCAGCAGCAAACCCGCAGGCTCGAACACTGAAGCTTTCTTT.

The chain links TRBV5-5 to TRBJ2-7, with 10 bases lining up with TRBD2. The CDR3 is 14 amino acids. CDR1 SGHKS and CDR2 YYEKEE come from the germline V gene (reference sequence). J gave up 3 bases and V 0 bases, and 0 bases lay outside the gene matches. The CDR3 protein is CASSLASGSYEQYF. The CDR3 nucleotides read TGTGCCAGCAGCTTGGCTAGCGGGAGCTACGAGCAGTACTTC.

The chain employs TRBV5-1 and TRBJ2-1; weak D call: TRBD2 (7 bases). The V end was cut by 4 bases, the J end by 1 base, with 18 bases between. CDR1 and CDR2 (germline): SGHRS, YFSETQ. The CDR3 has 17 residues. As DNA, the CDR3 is TGCGCCAGCAGCCCCGAGGGGGGAGGGTATTCCTACAATGAGCAGTTCTTC. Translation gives CASSPEGGGYSYNEQFF. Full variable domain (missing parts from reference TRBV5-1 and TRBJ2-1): KAGVTQTPRYLIKTRGQQVTLSCSPISGHRSVSWYQQTPGQGLQFLFEYFSETQRNKGNFPGRFSGRQFSNSRSEMNVSTLELGDSALYLCASSPEGGGYSYNEQFFGPGTRLTVL.

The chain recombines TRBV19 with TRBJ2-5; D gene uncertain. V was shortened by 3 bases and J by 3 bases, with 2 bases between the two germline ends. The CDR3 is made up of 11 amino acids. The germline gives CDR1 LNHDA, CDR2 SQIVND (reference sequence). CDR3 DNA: TGTGCCAGTAGTATCGAAGAGACCCAGTACTTC. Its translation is CASSIEETQYF.

DNA of the CDR3: TGTGCCAGTAGTCCCGGGTTCGTCGGCTACACCTTC. Its translation is CASSPGFVGYTF. The genes are TRBV19 and TRBJ1-2; D remains unclear. The ends were cut back, 5 bases at V and 8 bases at J, with 12 bases in the middle. This CDR3 comprises 12 residues. Germline CDR1 LNHDA, CDR2 SQIVND (reference sequence).

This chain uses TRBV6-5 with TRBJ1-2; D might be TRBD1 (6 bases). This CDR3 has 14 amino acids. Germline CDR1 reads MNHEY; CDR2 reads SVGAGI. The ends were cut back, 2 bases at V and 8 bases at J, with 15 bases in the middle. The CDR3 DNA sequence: TGTGCCAGCAGTTACGGGTTACAGGGTAAAGGCTACACCTTC. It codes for CASSYGLQGKGYTF.

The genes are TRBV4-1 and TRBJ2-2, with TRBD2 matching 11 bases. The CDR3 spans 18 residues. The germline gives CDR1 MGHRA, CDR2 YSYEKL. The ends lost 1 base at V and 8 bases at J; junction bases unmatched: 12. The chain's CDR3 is CASSQVIPGLAVSGELFF. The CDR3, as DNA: TGCGCCAGCAGCCAAGTAATTCCGGGACTAGCGGTATCTGGGGAGCTGTTTTTT.

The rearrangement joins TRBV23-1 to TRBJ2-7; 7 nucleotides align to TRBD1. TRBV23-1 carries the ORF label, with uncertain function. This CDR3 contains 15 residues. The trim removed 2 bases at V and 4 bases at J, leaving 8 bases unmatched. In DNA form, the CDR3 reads TGCGCCAGCAGTCAAAAGGGGGCTGGTATTTACGAGCAGTACTTC. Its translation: CASSQKGAGIYEQYF.

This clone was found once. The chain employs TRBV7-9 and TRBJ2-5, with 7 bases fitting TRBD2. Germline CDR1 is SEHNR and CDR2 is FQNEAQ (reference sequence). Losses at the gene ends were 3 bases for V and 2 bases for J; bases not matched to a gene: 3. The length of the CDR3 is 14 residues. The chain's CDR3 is CASSLGGGQETQYF. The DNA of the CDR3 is TGTGCCAGCAGCTTGGGGGGGGGACAAGAGACCCAGTACTTC.

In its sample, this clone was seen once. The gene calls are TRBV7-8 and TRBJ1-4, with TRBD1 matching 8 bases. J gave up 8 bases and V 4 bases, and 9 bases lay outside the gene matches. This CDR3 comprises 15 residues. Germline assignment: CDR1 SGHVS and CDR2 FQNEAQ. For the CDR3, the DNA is TGTGCCAGCAGCTCCTTGACAGGGGCTCGGGAAAAACTGTTTTTT. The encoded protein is CASSSLTGAREKLFF.

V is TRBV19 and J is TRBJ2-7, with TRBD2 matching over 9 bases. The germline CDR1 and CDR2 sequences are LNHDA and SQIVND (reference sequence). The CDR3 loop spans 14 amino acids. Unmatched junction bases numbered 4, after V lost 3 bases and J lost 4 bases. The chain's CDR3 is CASSITSGRYEQYF. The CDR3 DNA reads TGTGCCAGTAGTATCACTAGCGGGCGATACGAGCAGTACTTC.

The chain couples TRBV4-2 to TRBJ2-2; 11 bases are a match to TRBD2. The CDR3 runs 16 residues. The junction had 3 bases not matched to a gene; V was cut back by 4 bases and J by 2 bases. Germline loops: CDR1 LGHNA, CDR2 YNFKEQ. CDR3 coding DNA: TGTGCCAGCAGCCCGACTAGCGGGGATAACACCGGGGAGCTGTTTTTT. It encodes CASSPTSGDNTGELFF.

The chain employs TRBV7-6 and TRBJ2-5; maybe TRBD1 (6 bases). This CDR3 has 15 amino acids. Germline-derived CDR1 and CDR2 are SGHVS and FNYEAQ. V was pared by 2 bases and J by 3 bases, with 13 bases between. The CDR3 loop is CASSLSGANKETQYF. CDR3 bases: TGTGCCAGCAGCTTATCAGGGGCAAACAAAGAGACCCAGTACTTC.

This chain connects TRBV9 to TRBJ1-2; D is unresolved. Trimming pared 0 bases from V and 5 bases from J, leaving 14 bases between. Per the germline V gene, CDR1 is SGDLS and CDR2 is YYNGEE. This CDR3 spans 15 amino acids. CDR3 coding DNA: TGTGCCAGCAGCGTAGAACCTCACGGAGGGTATGGCTACACCTTC. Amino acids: CASSVEPHGGYGYTF.

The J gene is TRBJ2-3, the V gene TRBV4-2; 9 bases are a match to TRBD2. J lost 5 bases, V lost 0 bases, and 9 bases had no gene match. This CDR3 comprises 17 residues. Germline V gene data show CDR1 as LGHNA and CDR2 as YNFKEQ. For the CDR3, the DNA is TGTGCCAGCAGCCAAGATGGCGCGGGGGGGCCAAAAGATACGCAGTATTTT. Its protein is CASSQDGAGGPKDTQYF.

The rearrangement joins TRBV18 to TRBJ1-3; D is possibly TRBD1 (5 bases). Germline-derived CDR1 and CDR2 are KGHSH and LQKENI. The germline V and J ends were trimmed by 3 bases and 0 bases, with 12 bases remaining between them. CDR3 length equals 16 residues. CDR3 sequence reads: CASSPYDSSSGNTIYF. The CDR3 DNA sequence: TGTGCCAGCTCACCGTATGACAGTAGCTCTGGAAACACCATATATTTT.

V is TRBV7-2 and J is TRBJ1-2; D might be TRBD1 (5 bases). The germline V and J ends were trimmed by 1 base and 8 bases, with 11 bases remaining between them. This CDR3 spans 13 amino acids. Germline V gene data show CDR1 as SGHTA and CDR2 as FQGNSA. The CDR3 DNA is TGTGCCAGCAGCTTAGAGGGGCTGGGAGGCTACACCTTC. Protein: CASSLEGLGGYTF.

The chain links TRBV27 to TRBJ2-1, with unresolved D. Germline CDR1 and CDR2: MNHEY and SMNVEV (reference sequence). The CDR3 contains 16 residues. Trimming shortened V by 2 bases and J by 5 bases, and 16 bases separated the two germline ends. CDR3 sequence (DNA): TGTGCCAGCAGTTTACACCACCGGAGAGGAAACAATGAGCAGTTCTTC. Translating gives CASSLHHRRGNNEQFF.

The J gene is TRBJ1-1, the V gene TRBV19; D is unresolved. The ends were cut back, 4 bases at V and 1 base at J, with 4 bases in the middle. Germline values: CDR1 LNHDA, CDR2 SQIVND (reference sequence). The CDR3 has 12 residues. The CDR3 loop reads CASSTGNTEAFF. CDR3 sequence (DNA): TGTGCCAGTAGTACAGGGAACACTGAAGCTTTCTTT.

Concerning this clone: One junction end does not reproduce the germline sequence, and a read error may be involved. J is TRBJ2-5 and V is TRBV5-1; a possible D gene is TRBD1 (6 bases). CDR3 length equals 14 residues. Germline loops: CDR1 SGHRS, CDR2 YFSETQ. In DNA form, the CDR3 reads TGCGCCAGCACCTTGGGGGCCCTCCAAGAGACCCAGTACTTC. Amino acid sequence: CASTLGALQETQYF.

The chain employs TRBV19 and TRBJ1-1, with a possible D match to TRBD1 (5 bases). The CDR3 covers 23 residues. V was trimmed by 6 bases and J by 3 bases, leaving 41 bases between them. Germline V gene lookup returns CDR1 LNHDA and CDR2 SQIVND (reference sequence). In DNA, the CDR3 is TGTGCCAGTAGGAGATTCGGGAGGGGTCAGGAGCGCCCCTGGGTCCCGAAGGACACTGAAGCTTTCTTT. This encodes CASRRFGRGQERPWVPKDTEAFF.

The CDR3 bases are TGTGCCAGCGCCGGGGACACCTCTATTGGCTACACCTTC. It yields the protein CASAGDTSIGYTF. This chain connects TRBV6-5 to TRBJ1-2, with D possibly TRBD1 on 6 matching bases. CDR1 and CDR2 from the germline V gene are MNHEY and SVGAGI. The CDR3 has 13 residues. V lost 8 bases and J lost 7, with 17 bases in between.

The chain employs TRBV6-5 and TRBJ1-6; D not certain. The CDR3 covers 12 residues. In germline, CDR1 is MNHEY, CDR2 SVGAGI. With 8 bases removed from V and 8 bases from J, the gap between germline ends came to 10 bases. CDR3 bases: TGTGCCAGCTCCGGGGAGGATTCACCCCTCCACTTT. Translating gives CASSGEDSPLHF.

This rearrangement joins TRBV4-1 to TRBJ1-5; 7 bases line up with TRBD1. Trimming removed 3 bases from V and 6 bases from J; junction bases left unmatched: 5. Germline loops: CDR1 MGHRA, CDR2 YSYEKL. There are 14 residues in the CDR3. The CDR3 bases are TGCGCCAGCAGCCACCGACAGGGCACTCAGCCCCAGCATTTT. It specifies CASSHRQGTQPQHF.

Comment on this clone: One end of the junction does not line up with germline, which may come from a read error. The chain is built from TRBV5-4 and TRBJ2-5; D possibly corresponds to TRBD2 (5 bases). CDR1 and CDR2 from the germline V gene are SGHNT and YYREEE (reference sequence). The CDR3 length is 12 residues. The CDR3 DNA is TGTGCCAGCAGCCTCTCAGCGGAGCCCCGACACTTC. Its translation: CASSLSAEPRHF.

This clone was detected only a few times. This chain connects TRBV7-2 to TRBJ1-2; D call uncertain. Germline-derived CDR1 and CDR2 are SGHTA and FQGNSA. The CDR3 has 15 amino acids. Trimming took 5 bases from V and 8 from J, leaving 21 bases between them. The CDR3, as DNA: TGTGCCAGCAGCACCTTCCCTACGGGAGAAGAAGGCTACACCTTC. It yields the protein CASSTFPTGEEGYTF. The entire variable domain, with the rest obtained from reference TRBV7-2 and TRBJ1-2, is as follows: GAGVSQSPSNKVTEKGKDVELRCDPISGHTALYWYRQSLGQGLEFLIYFQGNSAPDKSGLPSDRFSAERTGGSVSTLTIQRTQQEDSAVYLCASSTFPTGEEGYTFGSGTRLTVV.

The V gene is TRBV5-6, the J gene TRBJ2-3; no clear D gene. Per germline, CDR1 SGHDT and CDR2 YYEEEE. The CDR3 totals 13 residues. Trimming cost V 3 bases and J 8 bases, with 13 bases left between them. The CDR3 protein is CASSSLFPGTQYF. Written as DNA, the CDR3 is TGTGCCAGCAGCTCCCTTTTCCCAGGTACGCAGTATTTT.

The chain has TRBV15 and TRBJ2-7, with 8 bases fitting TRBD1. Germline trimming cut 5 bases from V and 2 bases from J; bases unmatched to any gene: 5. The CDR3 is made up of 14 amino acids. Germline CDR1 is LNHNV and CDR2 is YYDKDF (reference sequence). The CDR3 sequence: CATSFDRGAYEQYF. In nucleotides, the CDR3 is TGTGCCACCAGCTTCGACAGGGGAGCCTACGAGCAGTACTTC.

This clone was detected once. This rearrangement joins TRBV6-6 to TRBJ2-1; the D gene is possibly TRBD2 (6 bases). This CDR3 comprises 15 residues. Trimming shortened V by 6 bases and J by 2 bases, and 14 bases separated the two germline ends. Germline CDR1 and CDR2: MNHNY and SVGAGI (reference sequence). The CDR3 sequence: CASRDLSGPYNEQFF. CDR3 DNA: TGTGCCAGCAGGGATCTTAGCGGCCCCTACAATGAGCAGTTCTTC.

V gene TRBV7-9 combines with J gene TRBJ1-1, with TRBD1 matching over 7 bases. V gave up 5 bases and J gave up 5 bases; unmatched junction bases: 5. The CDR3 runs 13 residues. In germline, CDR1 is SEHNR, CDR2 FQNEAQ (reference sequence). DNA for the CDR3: TGTGCCAGCAGCACAGGGGACAAAACTGAAGCTTTCTTT. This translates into CASSTGDKTEAFF.

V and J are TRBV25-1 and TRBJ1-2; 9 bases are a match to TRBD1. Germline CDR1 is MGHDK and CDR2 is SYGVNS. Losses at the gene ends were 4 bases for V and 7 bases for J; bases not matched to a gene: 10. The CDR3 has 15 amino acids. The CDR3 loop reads CASSGGDRDQGGYTF. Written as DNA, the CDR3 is TGTGCCAGCAGTGGGGGGGACAGGGATCAGGGTGGCTACACCTTC.

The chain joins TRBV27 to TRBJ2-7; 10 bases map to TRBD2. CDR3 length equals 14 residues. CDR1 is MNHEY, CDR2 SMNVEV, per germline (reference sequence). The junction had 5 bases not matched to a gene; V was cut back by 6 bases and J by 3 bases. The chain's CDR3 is CASSLAGEGYEQYF. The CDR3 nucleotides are TGTGCCAGCAGCCTAGCGGGGGAGGGCTACGAGCAGTACTTC.